This T cell receptor beta chain was captured by sequencing in a study of T-cell memory formation after mild COVID-19. TCRdb redid the calling of the 5' RACE reads with MiXCR, one entry per CDR3 protein. The sample has 500,000 to 600,000 distinct CDR3 sequences, roughly 18% seen once. This clonotype appeared many times. V was cut by 0 bases and J by 8 bases, with 18 bases left in between. The CDR3 is 16 amino acids. CDR1 is SGHRS, CDR2 YFSETQ, per germline. The receptor was derived from an adult woman who had mild COVID-19 (a few samples of this study predate the infection). Cell type and time point are not known. Sequencing input: PBMCs or a T cell subset sorted from them (not recorded which). The gene calls are TRBV5-1 and TRBJ2-1, with D maybe TRBD2 (7 bases). The CDR3: CASSLAWGGLRDEQFF. The CDR3 DNA reads TGCGCCAGCAGCTTGGCCTGGGGGGGGCTGAGAGATGAGCAGTTCTTC.